This TCR beta chain emerged from a study of T cells after somatic rescue of genetic block. The repertoire was sequenced with immunoSEQ multiplex PCR; TCRdb's copy has only in-frame clones and lacks some. The sample includes 110,000 or so clones, 90% to 95% of them seen just once. Germline V gene lookup returns CDR1 KGHSH and CDR2 LQKENI. Trimming removed 6 bases from V and 4 bases from J, with 8 bases in between. The CDR3 extends over 12 amino acids. This receptor was obtained from a woman aged 18-29 years. The genes are TRBV18 and TRBJ2-3, with D uncertain. The sequenced sample consisted of peripheral blood mononuclear cells (PBMCs). DNA for the CDR3: TGTGCCAGCTCCCTCCGGGCAGATACGCAGTATTTT. Translating it yields CASSLRADTQYF.